This T cell receptor beta chain was profiled in a study of tumor and adjacent non-tumor tissue in lung cancer. Study overall: On average, productive TCRbeta reads reached about 4.17 million per sample. Broader study findings: TCR diversity was significantly greater in tumor than normal lung tissue.

No cell sorting was done before RNA was extracted from the tissue. Distant lung tissue was collected more than 3 cm away from the tumor edge. A modified ARM-PCR protocol with three rounds of nested PCR amplified TCRbeta. TCRdb passed the multiplex PCR reads through MiXCR, listing each CDR3 protein once. The table has about 110,000 distinct CDR3 sequences, around 57% seen once. This clonotype occurred a few times. Its antigen is not known. One end of the junction is discordant with germline, which a read error may explain. Germline-derived CDR1 and CDR2 are SQVTM and ANQGSEA. The CDR3 has 15 amino acids.

This TCR came from a man aged 60-69 years with non-small cell lung cancer. Sequenced sample: distant non-tumor lung tissue. The genes are TRBV29-1 and TRBJ2-1; D not certain. In DNA, the CDR3 is TGCAGCGTTGGGGGTAATCACAACTCCTACCATGAGCAGTTCTTC. Amino acid sequence: CSVGGNHNSYHEQFF.